The TCR beta chain under discussion was sequenced for a study of blood T cells in healthy people across ages. A word on this clonotype: Its antigen is undetermined.

Study-wide results and caveats: Higher diversity and more naive CD4+ cells were features of long-lived donors, compared to aged donors. Per million T cells, TCR beta diversity dropped about linearly as age rose. There was a strong correlation between TCR beta diversity and naive T cell percentage.

Using a J-beta primer mix together with a sample-barcoded 5' primer, a second PCR was run for roughly 7 to 11 cycles. MiXCR, applied by TCRdb to the 5' RACE reads, yields one record per CDR3 protein. The sample has 650,000 to 1,000,000 distinct CDR3 sequences; 46% are singletons. Germline trimming cut 1 base from V and 2 bases from J; bases unmatched to any gene: 2. The length of the CDR3 is 16 residues. CDR1 is SGDLS and CDR2 is YYNGEE in the germline V gene. The chain recombines TRBV9 with TRBJ2-3, with 12 bases fitting TRBD2. This TCR derives from a man at least 80 years old in good health. Sequencing input: blood. The CDR3: CASSVRTSGTTDTQYF. The CDR3 region has the DNA TGTGCCAGCAGCGTACGGACTAGCGGGACCACAGATACGCAGTATTTT.